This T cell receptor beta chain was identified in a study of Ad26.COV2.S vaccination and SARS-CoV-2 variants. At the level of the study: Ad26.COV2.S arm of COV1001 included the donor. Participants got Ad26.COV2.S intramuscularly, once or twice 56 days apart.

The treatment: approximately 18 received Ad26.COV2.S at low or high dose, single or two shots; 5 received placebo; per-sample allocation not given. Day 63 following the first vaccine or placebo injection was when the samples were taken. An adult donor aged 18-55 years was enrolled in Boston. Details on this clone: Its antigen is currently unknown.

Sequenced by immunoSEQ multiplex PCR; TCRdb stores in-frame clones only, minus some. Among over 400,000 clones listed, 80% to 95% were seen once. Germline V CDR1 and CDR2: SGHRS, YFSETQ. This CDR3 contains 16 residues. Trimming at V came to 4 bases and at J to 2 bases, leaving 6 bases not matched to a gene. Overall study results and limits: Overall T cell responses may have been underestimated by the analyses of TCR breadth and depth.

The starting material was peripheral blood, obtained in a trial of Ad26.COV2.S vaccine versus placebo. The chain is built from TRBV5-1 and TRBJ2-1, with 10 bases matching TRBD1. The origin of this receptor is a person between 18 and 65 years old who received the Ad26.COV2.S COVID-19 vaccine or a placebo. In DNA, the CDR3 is TGCGCCAGCAGCGATGGGACAGGGGCCCCCTACAATGAGCAGTTCTTC. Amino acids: CASSDGTGAPYNEQFF.